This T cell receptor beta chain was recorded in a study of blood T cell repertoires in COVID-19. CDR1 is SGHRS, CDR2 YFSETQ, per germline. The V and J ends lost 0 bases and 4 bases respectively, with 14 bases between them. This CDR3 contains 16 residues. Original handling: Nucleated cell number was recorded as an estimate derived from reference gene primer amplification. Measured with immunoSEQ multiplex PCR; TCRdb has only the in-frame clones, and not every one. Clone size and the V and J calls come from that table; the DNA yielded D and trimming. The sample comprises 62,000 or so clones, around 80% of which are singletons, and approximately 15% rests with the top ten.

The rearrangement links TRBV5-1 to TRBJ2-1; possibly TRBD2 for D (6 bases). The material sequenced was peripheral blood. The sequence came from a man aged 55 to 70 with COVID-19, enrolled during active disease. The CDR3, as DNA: TGCGCCAGCAGCTTGGCGGCTAGCGCCTCATACAATGAGCAGTTCTTC. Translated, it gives CASSLAASASYNEQFF.